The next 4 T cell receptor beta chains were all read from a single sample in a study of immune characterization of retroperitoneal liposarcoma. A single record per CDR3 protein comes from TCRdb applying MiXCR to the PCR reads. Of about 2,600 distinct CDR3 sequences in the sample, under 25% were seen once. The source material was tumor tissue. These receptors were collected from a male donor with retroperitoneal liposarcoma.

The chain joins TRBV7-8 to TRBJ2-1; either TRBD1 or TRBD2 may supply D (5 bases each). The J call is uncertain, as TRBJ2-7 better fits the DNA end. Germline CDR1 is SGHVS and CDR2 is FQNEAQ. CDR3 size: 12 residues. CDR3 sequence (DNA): TGTGCCAGCAGCTTAGTGAGGGGCGAGCAGTACTTC. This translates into CASSLVRGEQYF.

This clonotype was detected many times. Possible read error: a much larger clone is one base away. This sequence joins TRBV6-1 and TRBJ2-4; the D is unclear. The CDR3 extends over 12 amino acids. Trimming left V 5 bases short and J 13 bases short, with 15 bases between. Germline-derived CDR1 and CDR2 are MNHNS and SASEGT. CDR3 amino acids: CASSPRGNEQYF. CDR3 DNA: TGTGCCAGCAGTCCCCGTGGCAATGAGCAGTACTTC.

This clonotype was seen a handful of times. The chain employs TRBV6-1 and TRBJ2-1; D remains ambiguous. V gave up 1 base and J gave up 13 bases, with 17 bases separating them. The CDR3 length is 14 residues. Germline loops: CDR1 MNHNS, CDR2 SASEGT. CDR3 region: CASSEGGAKNIQFF. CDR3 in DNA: TGTGCCAGCAGTGAAGGGGGTGCCAAAAACATTCAGTTCTTC.

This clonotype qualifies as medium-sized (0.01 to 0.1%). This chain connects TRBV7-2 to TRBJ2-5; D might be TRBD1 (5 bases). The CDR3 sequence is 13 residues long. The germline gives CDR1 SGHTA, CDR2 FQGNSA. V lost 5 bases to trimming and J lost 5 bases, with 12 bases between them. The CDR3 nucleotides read TGTGCCAGCAGCGGACGGAAGGGGGAGACCCAGTACTTC. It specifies CASSGRKGETQYF.